This T cell receptor (beta chain) derives from a study of cytotoxic CD8 clonotypes in ibrutinib-treated CLL (dated by TCRdb to the early 2020s). The study in broad terms: The cohort was composed of roughly ten relapsed/refractory and around 15 treatment-naive patients; IGHV unmutated status was identified in under 18 patients. Responses were partial in roughly 25 patients and complete in 2; after median about 63 months follow-up, about 14 stayed in remission and about twelve progressed. The response samples were drawn at a median of roughly twelve months into treatment, with a range of roughly 6 to 36 months. On average, each sample had hundreds of thousands of productive templates and tens of thousands of productive rearrangements. Longitudinal samples were obtainable from about 30% of the 86 participants in the trial. Cryopreserved peripheral blood mononuclear cells were obtained before treatment, at response, and at either sustained remission or disease progression. Every sample from remission and from progressive disease was obtained while the patients were still on ibrutinib.

Read against the paper, the sample's time point label means: around 25 months on ibrutinib. Approximately 2 micrograms of genomic DNA were extracted from cryopreserved PBMCs for TCR beta library preparation. Longitudinal blood samples from CLL patients on ibrutinib monotherapy underwent high-throughput TCR beta sequencing. The patients took part in an open-label, single-center phase 2 trial of ibrutinib monotherapy. About this clone: This clone's antigen is unknown. No quality values exist for individual bases; no much larger clone is one base distant.

A MiSeq instrument was used for deep resolution sequencing, which targeted depths ranging from 1 in 1 million up to 1 in 200,000 T cells, with coverage averaging 10x for each clonotype. The immunoSEQ hsTCRB Kit was used to generate TCR beta libraries. In the paper's pipeline: The data were analyzed with ImmunoSEQ Analyzer and ImmunoSEQ Data Assistant, and V, D and J gene assignments followed IMGT definitions. Clonality, which ranges from 0 to 1, was calculated by subtracting the normalized Shannon entropy of productive rearrangement frequencies from one. Only overrepresented clonotypes making up at least 0.05% of the repertoire of each patient were included in the public clonotype analysis. About 13 age-matched healthy donor repertoires from immuneACCESS were used as controls for clonality. TCRdb holds this immuneACCESS table with in-frame rearrangements only. Some clones are missing; in checked studies, unresolved V genes explain under half, and the rest has no known cause. That table furnishes V, J and clone size, whereas the DNA furnished D and trimming. The sample profile shows roughly 180,000 clones; about four fifths of them were found once. Around 4.5% of the sample is held by the ten biggest clonotypes.

Overall results and qualifications from the work: Sampling times were not matched between sustained-remission and progressing patients, and lymph node repertoires were not studied. Baseline clonality was found to be higher than that of age-matched healthy donors and was strongly correlated with circulating CD8+ T-cell counts. Public clonotypes were rare and either shrank or stayed stable during treatment, and the rise in clonality at ibrutinib response reflected expansion of private clonotypes. An increase in clonality was observed at ibrutinib response, with clonality remaining stable during sustained remission and falling back toward baseline at progression.

The starting material was PBMCs, obtained after 24 months of ibrutinib treatment. The TCR originated in a human donor with chronic lymphocytic leukemia.

The DNA is as follows: TGTGCCAGCGTTTCAGGGGTTAATCAGCCCCAGCATTTT. It encodes CASVSGVNQPQHF. The chain is made from TRBV28 and TRBJ1-5; a weak D assignment points to TRBD1 (6 bases agree). There are 13 amino acids in the CDR3, from cysteine to phenylalanine inclusive. Here the CDR3 DNA is all that survives: 39 bases in frame from base 1. Sequences MDHEN (CDR1) and SYDVKM (CDR2) are obtained from the germline V gene. The V and J ends are trimmed by 8 bases and 4 bases, leaving 12 bases between them.